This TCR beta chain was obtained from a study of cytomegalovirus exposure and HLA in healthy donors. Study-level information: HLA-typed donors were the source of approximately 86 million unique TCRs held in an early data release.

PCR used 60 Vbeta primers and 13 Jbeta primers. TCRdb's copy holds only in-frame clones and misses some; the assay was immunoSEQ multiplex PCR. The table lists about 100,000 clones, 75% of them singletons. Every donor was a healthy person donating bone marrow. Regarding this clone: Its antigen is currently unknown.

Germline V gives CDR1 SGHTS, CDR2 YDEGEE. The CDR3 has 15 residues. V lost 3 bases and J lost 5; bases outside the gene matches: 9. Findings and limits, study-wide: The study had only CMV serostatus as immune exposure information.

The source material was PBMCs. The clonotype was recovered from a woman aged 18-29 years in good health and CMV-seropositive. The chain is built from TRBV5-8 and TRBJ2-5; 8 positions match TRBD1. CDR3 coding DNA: TGTGCCAGCAGCTCCCAGGGGGCTTCAGGGGAGACCCAGTACTTC. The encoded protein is CASSSQGASGETQYF.